The entry below describes one T cell receptor beta chain. CDR3 length: 13 amino acids. The V gene lost 0 bases and the J gene lost 7 bases, with 6 bases spanning the gap. CDR1 is LGHDT, CDR2 YNNKEL, per germline (reference sequence). The sample belongs to a study of T cells after yellow fever vaccination. A single record per CDR3 protein comes from TCRdb applying MiXCR to the 5' RACE reads. The sample records approximately 110,000 distinct CDR3 sequences, roughly 8.4% being singletons. The sequencing here drew on CD8+ T cells sorted from PBMCs, taken 45 days after the yellow fever booster vaccination. The chain carries TRBV3-1 and TRBJ2-2, with D tentatively TRBD1 or TRBD2 (5 bases each). This sequence was found in a man aged 25-40 years who received the YFV17D yellow fever vaccine. The CDR3 DNA sequence: TGTGCCAGCAGCCAAGAGGGGGTCGGGGAGCTGTTTTTT. Amino acid sequence: CASSQEGVGELFF.